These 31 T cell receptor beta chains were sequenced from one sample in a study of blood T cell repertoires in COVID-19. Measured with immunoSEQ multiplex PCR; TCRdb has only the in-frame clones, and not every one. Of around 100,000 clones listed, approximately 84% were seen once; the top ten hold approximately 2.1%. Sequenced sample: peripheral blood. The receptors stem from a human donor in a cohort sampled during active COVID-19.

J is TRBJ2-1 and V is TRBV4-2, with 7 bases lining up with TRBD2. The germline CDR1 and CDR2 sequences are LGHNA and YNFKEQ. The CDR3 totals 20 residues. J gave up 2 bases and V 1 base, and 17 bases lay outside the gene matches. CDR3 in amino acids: CASSQVAGAVGAAAYNEQFF. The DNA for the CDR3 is TGTGCCAGCAGCCAAGTTGCGGGAGCCGTTGGGGCCGCAGCCTACAATGAGCAGTTCTTC.

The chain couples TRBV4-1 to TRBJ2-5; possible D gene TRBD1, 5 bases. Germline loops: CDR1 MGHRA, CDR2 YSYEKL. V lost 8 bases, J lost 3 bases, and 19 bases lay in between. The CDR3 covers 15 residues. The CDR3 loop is CASQPTPGREETQYF. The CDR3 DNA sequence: TGCGCCAGCCAACCGACTCCAGGGCGAGAAGAGACCCAGTACTTC.

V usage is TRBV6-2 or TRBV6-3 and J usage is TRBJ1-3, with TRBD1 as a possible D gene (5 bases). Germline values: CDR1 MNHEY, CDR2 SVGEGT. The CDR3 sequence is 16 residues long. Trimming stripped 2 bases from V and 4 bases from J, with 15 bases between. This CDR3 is CASSYERGGNGNTIYF. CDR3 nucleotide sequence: TGTGCCAGCAGTTACGAGCGCGGGGGGAACGGAAACACCATATATTTT.

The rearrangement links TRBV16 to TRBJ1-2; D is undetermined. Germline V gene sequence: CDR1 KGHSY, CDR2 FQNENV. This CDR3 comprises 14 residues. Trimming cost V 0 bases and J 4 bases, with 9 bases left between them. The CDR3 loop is CASSQSAVPYGYTF. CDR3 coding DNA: TGTGCCAGCAGCCAATCCGCAGTTCCCTATGGCTACACCTTC.

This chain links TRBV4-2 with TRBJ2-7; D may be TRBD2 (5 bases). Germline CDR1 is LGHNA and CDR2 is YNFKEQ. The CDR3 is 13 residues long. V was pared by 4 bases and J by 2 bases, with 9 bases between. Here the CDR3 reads CASSPHGTYEQYF. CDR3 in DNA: TGTGCCAGCAGCCCCCACGGGACCTACGAGCAGTACTTC.

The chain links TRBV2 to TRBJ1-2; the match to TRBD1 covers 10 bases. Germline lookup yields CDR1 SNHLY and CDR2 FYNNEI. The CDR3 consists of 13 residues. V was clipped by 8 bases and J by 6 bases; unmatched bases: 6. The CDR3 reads CASRPGQGNGYTF. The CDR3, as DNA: TGTGCCAGCCGGCCGGGACAGGGGAATGGCTACACCTTC. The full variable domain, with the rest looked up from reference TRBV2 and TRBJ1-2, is EPEVTQTPSHQVTQMGQEVILRCVPISNHLYFYWYRQILGQKVEFLVSFYNNEISEKSEIFDDQFSVERPDGSNFTLKIRSTKLEDSAMYFCASRPGQGNGYTFGSGTRLTVV.

This CDR3 is CASTRTSGGQNTQYF. CDR3 coding DNA: TGTGCCAGCACCCGGACTAGCGGGGGACAAAATACGCAGTATTTT. The V and J genes are TRBV3-1 (or the pseudogene TRBV3-2) and TRBJ2-3; 13 bases line up with TRBD2. The germline gives CDR1 LGHDT, CDR2 YNNKEL (reference sequence). The CDR3 loop spans 15 amino acids. The trim removed 7 bases at V and 7 bases at J, leaving 8 bases unmatched.

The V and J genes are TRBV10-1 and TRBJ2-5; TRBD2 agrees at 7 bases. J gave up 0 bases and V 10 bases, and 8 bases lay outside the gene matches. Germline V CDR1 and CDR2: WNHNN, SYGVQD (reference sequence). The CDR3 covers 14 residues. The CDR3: CATSPGGHQETQYF. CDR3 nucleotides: TGCGCCACCTCCCCGGGGGGACACCAAGAGACCCAGTACTTC.

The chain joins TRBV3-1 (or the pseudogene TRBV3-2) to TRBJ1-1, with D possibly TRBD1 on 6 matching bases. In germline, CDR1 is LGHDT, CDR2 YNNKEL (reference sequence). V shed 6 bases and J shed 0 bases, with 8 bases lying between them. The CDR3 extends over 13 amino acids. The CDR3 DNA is TGTGCCAGCAGGGGACATATGAACACTGAAGCTTTCTTT. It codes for CASRGHMNTEAFF.

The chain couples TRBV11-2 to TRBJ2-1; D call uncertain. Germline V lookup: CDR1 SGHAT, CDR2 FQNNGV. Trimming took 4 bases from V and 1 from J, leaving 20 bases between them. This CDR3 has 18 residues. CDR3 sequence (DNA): TGTGCCAGCAGCTCGCACTTCGGGTTTCGGGTATCCTACAATGAGCAGTTCTTC. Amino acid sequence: CASSSHFGFRVSYNEQFF.

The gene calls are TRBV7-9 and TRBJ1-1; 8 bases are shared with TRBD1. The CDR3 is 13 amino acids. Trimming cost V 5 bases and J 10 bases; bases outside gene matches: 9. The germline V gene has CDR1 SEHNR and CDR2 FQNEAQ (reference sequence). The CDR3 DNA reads TGTGCCAGCAGCGACGGACAAACAGGGGGAGCTTTCTTT. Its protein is CASSDGQTGGAFF.

The CDR3 sequence: CASSPDRAAYGYTF. DNA of the CDR3: TGCGCCAGCAGCCCGGACAGGGCAGCTTATGGCTACACCTTC. This rearrangement joins TRBV5-1 to TRBJ1-2, with 8 bases identical to TRBD1. This CDR3 is 14 amino acids long. In germline, CDR1 is SGHRS, CDR2 YFSETQ. J lost 5 bases, V lost 4 bases, and 7 bases had no gene match.

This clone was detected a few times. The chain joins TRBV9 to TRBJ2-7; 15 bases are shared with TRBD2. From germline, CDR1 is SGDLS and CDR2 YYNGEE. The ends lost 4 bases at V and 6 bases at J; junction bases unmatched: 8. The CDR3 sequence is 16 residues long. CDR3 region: CASSTYGTSGRLEQYF. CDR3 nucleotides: TGTGCCAGCAGCACTTATGGGACTAGCGGGAGGCTCGAGCAGTACTTC.

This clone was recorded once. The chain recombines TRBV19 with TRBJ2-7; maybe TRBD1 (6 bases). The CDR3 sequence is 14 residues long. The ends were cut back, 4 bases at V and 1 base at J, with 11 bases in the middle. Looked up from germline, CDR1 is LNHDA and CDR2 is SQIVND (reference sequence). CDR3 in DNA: TGTGCCAGTAGTAGGGGACAAGGGTCCTACGAGCAGTACTTC. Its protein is CASSRGQGSYEQYF.

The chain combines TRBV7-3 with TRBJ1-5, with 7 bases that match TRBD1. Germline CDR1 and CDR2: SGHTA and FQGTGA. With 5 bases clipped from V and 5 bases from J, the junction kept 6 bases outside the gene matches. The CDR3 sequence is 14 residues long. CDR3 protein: CASSPRQGDQPQHF. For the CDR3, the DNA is TGTGCCAGCAGCCCCCGACAGGGAGATCAGCCCCAGCATTTT.

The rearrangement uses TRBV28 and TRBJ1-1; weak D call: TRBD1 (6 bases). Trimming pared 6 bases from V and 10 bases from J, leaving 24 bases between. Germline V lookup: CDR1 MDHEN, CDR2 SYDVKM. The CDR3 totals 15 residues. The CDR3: CASSLSQGFLLRAFF. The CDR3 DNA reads TGTGCCAGCAGCCTCTCTCAGGGGTTCTTACTTCGAGCTTTCTTT.

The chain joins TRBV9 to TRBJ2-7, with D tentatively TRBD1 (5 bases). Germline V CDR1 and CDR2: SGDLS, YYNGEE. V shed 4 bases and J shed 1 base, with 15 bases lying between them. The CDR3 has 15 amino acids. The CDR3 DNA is TGTGCCAGCAGCCCCGGATTGACAGAGTCCTACGAGCAGTACTTC. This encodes CASSPGLTESYEQYF.

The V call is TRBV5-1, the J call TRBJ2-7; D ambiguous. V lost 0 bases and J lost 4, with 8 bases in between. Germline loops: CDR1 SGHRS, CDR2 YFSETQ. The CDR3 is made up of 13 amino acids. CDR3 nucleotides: TGCGCCAGCAGCTTGGGCCCACTATACGAGCAGTACTTC. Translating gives CASSLGPLYEQYF.

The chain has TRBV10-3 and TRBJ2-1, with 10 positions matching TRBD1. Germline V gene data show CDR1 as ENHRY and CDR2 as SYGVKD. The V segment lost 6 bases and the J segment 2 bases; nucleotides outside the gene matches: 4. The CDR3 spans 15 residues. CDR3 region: CAIRRGTGAYNEQFF. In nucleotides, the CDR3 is TGTGCCATCAGGAGGGGGACAGGGGCCTACAATGAGCAGTTCTTC.

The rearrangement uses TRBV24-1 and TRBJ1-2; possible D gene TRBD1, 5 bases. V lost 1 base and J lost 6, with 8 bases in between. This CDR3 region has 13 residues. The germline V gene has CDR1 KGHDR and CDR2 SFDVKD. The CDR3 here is CATSDFAGNGYTF. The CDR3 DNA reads TGTGCCACCAGTGATTTCGCAGGGAATGGCTACACCTTC.

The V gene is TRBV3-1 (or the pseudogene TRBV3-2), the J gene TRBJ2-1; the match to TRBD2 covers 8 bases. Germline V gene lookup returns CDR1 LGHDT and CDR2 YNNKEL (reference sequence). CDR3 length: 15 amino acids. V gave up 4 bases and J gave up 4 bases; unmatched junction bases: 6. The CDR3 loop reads CASSPGLGGYNEQFF. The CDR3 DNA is TGTGCCAGCAGCCCGGGACTAGGTGGGTACAATGAGCAGTTCTTC.

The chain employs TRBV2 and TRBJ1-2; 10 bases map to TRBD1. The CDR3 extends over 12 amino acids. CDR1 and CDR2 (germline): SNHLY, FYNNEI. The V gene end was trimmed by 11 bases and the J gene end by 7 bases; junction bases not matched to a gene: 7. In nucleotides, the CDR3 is TGTGCCGGCGACAGGGGGCTTGGTGGCTACACCTTC. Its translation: CAGDRGLGGYTF.

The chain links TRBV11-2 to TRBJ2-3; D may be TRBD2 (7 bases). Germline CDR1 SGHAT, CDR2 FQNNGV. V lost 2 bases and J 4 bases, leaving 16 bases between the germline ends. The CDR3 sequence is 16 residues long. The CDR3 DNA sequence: TGTGCCAGCAGCTTACCGAGGGGGGGGGCCGCAGATACGCAGTATTTT. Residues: CASSLPRGGAADTQYF.

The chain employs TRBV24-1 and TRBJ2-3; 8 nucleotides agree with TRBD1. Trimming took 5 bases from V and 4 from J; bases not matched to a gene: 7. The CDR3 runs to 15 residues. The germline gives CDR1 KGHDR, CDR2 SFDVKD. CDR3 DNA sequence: TGTGCCACCAGTGTAAAACAGGGGGGCGCAGATACGCAGTATTTT. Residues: CATSVKQGGADTQYF.

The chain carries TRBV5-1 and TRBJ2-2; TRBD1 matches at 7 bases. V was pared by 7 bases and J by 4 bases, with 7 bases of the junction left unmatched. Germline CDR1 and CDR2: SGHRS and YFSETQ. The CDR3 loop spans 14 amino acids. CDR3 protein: CASWDTGATGELFF. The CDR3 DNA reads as TGCGCCAGCTGGGATACAGGGGCCACCGGGGAGCTGTTTTTT.

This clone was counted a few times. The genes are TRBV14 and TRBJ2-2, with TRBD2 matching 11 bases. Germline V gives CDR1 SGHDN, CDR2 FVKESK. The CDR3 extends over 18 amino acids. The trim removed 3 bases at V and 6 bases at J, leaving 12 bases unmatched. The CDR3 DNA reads TGTGCCAGCAGCCACCGATATGGTAGCGGGAGGGATTCCGGGGAGCTGTTTTTT. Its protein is CASSHRYGSGRDSGELFF.

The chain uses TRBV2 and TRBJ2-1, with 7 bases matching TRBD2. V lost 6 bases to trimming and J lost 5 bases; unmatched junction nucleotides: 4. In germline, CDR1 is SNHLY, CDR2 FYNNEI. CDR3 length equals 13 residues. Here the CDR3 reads CASRGGVNNEQFF. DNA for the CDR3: TGTGCCAGCAGGGGGGGGGTAAACAATGAGCAGTTCTTC.

The CDR3 coding sequence is TGTGCCAGCAGCTTAGTTAACCCAGATAATTCACCCCTCCACTTT. Its protein is CASSLVNPDNSPLHF. The rearrangement links TRBV7-9 to TRBJ1-6; D remains unclear. Germline CDR1 is SEHNR and CDR2 is FQNEAQ (reference sequence). The CDR3 totals 15 residues. Trimming took off 1 base at V and 5 bases at J, with 9 bases between the two ends.

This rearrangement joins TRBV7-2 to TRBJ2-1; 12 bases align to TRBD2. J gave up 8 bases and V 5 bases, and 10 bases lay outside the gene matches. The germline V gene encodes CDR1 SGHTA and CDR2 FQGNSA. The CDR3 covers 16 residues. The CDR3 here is CASSPRTSGNRYEQFF. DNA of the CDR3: TGTGCCAGCAGCCCCCGGACTAGCGGGAACCGTTATGAGCAGTTCTTC.

The CDR3 sequence: CASSFPLTRGELFF. The CDR3 nucleotides read TGTGCCAGCAGCTTTCCATTGACACGCGGGGAGCTGTTTTTT. The V call is TRBV7-2, the J call TRBJ2-2; D uncertain. CDR1 is SGHTA and CDR2 is FQGNSA in the germline V gene. The CDR3 sequence is 14 residues long. The V and J ends lost 3 bases and 7 bases respectively, with 12 bases between them.

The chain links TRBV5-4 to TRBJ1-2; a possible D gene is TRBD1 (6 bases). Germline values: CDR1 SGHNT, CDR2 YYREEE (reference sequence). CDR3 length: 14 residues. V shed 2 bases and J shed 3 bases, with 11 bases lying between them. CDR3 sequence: CASSLGGLDYGYTF. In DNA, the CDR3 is TGTGCCAGCAGCTTAGGGGGTTTGGACTATGGCTACACCTTC.